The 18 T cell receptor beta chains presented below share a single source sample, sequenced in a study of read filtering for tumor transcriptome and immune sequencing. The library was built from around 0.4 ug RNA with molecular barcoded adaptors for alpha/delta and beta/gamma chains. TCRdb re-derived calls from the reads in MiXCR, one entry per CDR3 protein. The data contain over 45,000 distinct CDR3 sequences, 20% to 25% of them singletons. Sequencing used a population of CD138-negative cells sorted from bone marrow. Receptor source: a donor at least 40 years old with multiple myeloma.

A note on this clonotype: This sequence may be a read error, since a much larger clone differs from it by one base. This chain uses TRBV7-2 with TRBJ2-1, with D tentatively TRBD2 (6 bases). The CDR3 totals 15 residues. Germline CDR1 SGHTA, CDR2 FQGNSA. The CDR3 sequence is CASSFGGPVSNEQLF. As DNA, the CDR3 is TGTGCCAGCAGCTTCGGAGGGCCGGTCTCCAATGAGCAGCTCTTC.

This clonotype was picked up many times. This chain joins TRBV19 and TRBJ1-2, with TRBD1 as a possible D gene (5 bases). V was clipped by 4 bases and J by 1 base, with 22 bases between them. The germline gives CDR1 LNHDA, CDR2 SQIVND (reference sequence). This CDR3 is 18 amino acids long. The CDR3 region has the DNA TGTGCCAGTAGTAGGGGTTCCGGGACCACGAGGGATAACTATGGCTACACCTTC. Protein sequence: CASSRGSGTTRDNYGYTF. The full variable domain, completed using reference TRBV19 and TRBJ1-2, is DGGITQSPKYLFRKEGQNVTLSCEQNLNHDAMYWYRQDPGQGLRLIYYSQIVNDFQKGDIAEGYSVSREKKESFPLTVTSAQKNPTAFYLCASSRGSGTTRDNYGYTFGSGTRLTVV.

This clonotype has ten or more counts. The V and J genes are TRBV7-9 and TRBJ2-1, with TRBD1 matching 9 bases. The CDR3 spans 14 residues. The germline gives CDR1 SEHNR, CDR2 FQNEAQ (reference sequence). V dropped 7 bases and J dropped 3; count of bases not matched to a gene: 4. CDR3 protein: CASNPGQGYNEQFF. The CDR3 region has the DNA TGTGCCAGCAACCCGGGACAGGGCTACAATGAGCAGTTCTTC. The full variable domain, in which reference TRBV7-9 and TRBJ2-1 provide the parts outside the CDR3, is DTGVSQNPRHKITKRGQNVTFRCDPISEHNRLYWYRQTLGQGPEFLTYFQNEAQLEKSRLLSDRFSAERPKGSFSTLEIQRTEQGDSAMYLCASNPGQGYNEQFFGPGTRLTVL.

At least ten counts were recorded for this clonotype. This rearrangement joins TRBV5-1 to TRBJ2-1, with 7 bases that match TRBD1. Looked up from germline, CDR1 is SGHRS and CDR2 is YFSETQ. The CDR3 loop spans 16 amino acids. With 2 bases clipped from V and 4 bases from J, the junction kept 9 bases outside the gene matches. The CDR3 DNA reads TGCGCCAGCAGCTTCTCCGGGACAGCCGGTTACAATGAGCAGTTCTTC. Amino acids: CASSFSGTAGYNEQFF.

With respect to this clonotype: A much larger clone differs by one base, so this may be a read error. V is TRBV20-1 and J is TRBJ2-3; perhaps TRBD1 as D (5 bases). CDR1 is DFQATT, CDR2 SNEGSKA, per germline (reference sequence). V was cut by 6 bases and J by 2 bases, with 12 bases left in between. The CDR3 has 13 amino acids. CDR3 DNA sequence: TGCAGTGCCAGGGAAACGGTCACAGATACGCAGTATTTT. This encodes CSARETVTDTQYF.

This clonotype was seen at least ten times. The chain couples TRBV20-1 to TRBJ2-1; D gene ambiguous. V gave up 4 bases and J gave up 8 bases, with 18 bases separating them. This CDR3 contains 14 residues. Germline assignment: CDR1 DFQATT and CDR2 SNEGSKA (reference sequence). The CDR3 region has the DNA TGCAGTGCTAATTCTGGGGTAACGGCATATGAGCAGTTCTTC. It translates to CSANSGVTAYEQFF.

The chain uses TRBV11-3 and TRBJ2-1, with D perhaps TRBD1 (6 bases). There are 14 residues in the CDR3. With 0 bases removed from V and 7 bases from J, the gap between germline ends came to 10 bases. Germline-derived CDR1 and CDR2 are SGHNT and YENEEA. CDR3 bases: TGTGCCAGCAGCTTAGATGGGACAACGAATGAGCAGTTCTTC. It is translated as CASSLDGTTNEQFF.

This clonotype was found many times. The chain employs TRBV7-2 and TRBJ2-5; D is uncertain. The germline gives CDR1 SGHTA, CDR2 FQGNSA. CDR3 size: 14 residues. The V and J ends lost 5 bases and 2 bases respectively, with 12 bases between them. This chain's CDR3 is CASSPLVVQETQYF. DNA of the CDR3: TGTGCCAGCAGCCCACTCGTAGTTCAAGAGACCCAGTACTTC. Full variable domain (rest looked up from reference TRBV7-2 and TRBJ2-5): GAGVSQSPSNKVTEKGKDVELRCDPISGHTALYWYRQSLGQGLEFLIYFQGNSAPDKSGLPSDRFSAERTGGSVSTLTIQRTQQEDSAVYLCASSPLVVQETQYFGPGTRLLVL.

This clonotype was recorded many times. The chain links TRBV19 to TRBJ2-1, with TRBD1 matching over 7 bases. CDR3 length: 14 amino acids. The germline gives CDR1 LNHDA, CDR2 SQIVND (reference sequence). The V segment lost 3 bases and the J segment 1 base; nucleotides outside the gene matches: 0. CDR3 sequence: CASSMGQSYNEQFF. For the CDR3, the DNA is TGTGCCAGTAGTATGGGACAGTCCTACAATGAGCAGTTCTTC.

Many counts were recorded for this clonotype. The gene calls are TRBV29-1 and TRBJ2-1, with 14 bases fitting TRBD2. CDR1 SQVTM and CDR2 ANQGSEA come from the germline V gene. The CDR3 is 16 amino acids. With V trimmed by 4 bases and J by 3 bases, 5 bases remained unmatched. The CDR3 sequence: CSVGGLAGVYYNEQFF. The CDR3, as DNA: TGCAGCGTTGGGGGACTAGCGGGAGTATACTACAATGAGCAGTTCTTC.

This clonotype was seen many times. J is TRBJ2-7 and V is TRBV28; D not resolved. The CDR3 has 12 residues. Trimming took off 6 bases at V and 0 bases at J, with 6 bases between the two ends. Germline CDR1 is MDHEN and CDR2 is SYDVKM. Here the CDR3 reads CASRTSSYEQYF. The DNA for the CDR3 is TGTGCCAGCAGAACAAGCTCCTACGAGCAGTACTTC.

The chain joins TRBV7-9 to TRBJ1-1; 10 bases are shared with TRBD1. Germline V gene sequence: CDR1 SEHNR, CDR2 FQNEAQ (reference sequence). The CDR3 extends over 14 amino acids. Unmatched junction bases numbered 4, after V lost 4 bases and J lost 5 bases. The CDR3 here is CASSSTGGGTEAFF. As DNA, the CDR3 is TGTGCCAGCAGCTCGACAGGGGGCGGGACTGAAGCTTTCTTT. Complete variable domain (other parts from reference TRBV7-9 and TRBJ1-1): DTGVSQNPRHKITKRGQNVTFRCDPISEHNRLYWYRQTLGQGPEFLTYFQNEAQLEKSRLLSDRFSAERPKGSFSTLEIQRTEQGDSAMYLCASSSTGGGTEAFFGQGTRLTVV.

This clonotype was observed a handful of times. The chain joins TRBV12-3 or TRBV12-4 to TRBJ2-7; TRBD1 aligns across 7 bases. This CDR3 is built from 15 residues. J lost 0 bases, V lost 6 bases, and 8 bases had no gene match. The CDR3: CASSQGQALSYEQYF. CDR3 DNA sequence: TGTGCCAGCAGCCAAGGACAGGCCCTCTCCTACGAGCAGTACTTC.

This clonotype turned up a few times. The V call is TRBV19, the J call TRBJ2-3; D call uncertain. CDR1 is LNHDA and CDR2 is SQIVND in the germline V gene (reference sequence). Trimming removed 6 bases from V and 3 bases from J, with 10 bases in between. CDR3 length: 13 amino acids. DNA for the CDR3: TGTGCCAGTAGGGCCGTTGGGACAGATACGCAGTATTTT. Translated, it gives CASRAVGTDTQYF.

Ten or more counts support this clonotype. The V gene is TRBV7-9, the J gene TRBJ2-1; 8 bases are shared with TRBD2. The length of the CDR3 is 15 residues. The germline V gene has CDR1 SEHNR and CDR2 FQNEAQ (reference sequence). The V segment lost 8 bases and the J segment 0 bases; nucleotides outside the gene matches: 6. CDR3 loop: CASCFGGASYNEQFF. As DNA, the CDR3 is TGTGCCAGCTGTTTCGGGGGGGCCTCCTACAATGAGCAGTTCTTC.

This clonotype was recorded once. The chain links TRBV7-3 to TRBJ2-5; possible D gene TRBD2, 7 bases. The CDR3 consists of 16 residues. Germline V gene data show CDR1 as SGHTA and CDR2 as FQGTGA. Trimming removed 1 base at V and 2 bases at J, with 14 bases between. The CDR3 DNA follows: TGTGCCAGCAGCTTAAAGGGGGGGGATATGCAAGAGACCCAGTACTTC. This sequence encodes CASSLKGGDMQETQYF.

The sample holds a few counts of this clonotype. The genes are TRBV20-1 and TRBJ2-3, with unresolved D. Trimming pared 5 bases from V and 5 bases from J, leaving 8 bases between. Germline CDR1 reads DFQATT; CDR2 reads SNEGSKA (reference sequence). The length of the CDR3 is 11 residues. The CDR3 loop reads CSASSRDTQYF. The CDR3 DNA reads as TGCAGTGCTTCTAGTAGAGATACGCAGTATTTT.

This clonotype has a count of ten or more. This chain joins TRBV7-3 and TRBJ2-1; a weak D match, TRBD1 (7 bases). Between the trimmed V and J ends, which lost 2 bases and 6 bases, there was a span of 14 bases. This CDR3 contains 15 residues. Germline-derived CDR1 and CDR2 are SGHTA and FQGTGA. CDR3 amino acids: CASSLQGGRGNEQFF. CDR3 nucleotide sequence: TGTGCCAGCAGCTTACAGGGGGGACGGGGCAATGAGCAGTTCTTC.